Given below is one T cell receptor (beta chain) in context. Its antigen remains unknown. The libraries of TRB cDNA were constructed through 5' RACE using UMI labels. No DNA is given; TCRdb re-called the 5' RACE reads and lists each CDR3 protein once. The sample table includes more than 100,000 distinct CDR3 sequences. The data originate from a study of CXCR3-negative and CXCR3-positive naive CD8 T cells. General study points: Similar TRBV-TRBJ usage was seen in naive cells (both CXCR3-negative and CXCR3-positive), but memory cells differed. Compared with CXCR3-negative naive cells, CXCR3-positive naive cells showed more hydrophobic TRB CDR3s.

CDR1 and CDR2 (germline): LGHNA, YSLEER. CDR3 length: 14 residues. All CD8+ T cell subsets were sorted in triplicate at 300,000 to 350,000 cells each. Naive CD8+ T cells carried a CD45RO-CCR7+CD27+CD95- phenotype. What was sequenced was naive CXCR3+ CD8+ T cells from blood. As for subset: CD45RO-CCR7+CD27+CD95- naive CD8+ T cells expressing CXCR3 (TNR3+). This rearrangement joins TRBV4-3 to TRBJ1-2. The sequence came from a human donor in good health. Some clones in this sample may be carry-over from other donors' samples. CDR3 protein: CASSQWWQTSVYTF.